A selection of T cell receptor beta chains follows, all from one sample in a study of CD8 T cells in ankylosing spondylitis. In TCRdb, the 5' RACE reads were re-called with MiXCR into one record per CDR3 protein. The sample carries roughly 86,000 distinct CDR3 sequences, about 8.8% recorded once. Material for sequencing was blood, either unsorted or a sorted T cell fraction (not recorded which). These receptors all stem from a male donor with ankylosing spondylitis or in good health (not recorded which). Each CDR3 is given with its conserved first and last residue. A D gene is named only where the DNA matches it firmly. Size values are once, few and many counts, or a class for expanded clones, and some rows have none.

d_call	v_call	j_call	clone_size	cdr3_nt	cdr3_aa
NA	TRBV2	TRBJ2-7	few	TGTGCCAGCCTCGGGTCTCTCATTAGCGAGCAGTACTTC	CASLGSLISEQYF
TRBD2	TRBV18	TRBJ2-2	many	TGTGCCAGCTCACCAACGACTAGCGGGTGGAACACCGGGGAGCTGTTTTTT	CASSPTTSGWNTGELFF
TRBD2	TRBV7-3	TRBJ2-2	few	TGTGCCAGCAGCCCAGTGGCTAGCGGGGCTCAGAACACCGGGGAGCTGTTTTTT	CASSPVASGAQNTGELFF
TRBD1	TRBV7-9	TRBJ1-2	many	TGTGCCAGCAGCCCCCCAACAGGGGAGGATGGCTACACCTTC	CASSPPTGEDGYTF
TRBD1	TRBV25-1	TRBJ2-7	few	TGTGCCAGCAACCCGACCGGGACAGGAGGGGACGAGCAGTACTTC	CASNPTGTGGDEQYF
NA	TRBV6-2/TRBV6-3	TRBJ2-5	many	TGTGCCAGCAGGCGGCCTAGCGCAACGGTGACCCAGTACTTC	CASRRPSATVTQYF
TRBD1	TRBV12-3/TRBV12-4	TRBJ1-1	many	TGTGCCAGCACCCGGGACAGGGGCGGGATGGTCACTGAAGCTTTCTTT	CASTRDRGGMVTEAFF
NA	TRBV27	TRBJ1-2	many	TGTGCCGTTGGGAGCCATTATGGCTACACCTTC	CAVGSHYGYTF
NA	TRBV27	TRBJ1-5	many	TGTGCCAGCAGTTATAGGGAGAGGGATCAGCCCCAGCATTTT	CASSYRERDQPQHF
NA	TRBV10-3	TRBJ2-1	many	TGTGCCATCAGTGAGTTTAGTTACACGGACGTTTACAATGAGCAGTTCTTC	CAISEFSYTDVYNEQFF
TRBD1	TRBV12-3/TRBV12-4	TRBJ2-3	many	TGTGCCAGCAGTAAGGACAGGGGAGGTACGCAGTATTTT	CASSKDRGGTQYF
NA	TRBV5-4	TRBJ2-3	few	TGTGCCAGCAGCTTGGGCCTAGTTGGCGGGGGCGGGGGAGATACGCAGTATTTT	CASSLGLVGGGGGDTQYF
NA	TRBV6-1	TRBJ2-1	many	TGTGCCAGCACGGGCAAGGGTGGAAACAATGAGCAGTTCTTC	CASTGKGGNNEQFF
TRBD2	TRBV29-1	TRBJ2-4	NA	TGCAGCGTGGTAGCGGGGGGGAAAAACATTCAGTACTTC	CSVVAGGKNIQYF
NA	TRBV28	TRBJ1-1	many	TGTGCCAGCAGTTTGATCGAGGGCAGCTCCTTTATGAACACTGAAGCTTTCTTT	CASSLIEGSSFMNTEAFF
TRBD1	TRBV11-3	TRBJ1-1	many	TGTGCCAGCAGCCAGGACAGGGGTACCACTGAAGCTTTCTTT	CASSQDRGTTEAFF
NA	TRBV30	TRBJ2-7	many	TGTGCCTGGAGCCGGGGGAACGAGCAGTACTTC	CAWSRGNEQYF